Presented here are 19 T cell receptor beta chains from one specimen sequenced in a study of cytomegalovirus exposure and HLA in healthy donors. Primers for the PCR totalled 60 Vbeta and 13 Jbeta. The table came from immunoSEQ multiplex PCR; TCRdb's copy has only in-frame clones and leaves some out. The sample lists over 150,000 clones, approximately 75% occurring once. Material: PBMCs. These receptors all stem from a woman aged 18-29 years in good health and CMV-seronegative.

This rearrangement joins TRBV9 to TRBJ2-3, with 7 bases lining up with TRBD2. The CDR3 spans 15 residues. The germline V gene encodes CDR1 SGDLS and CDR2 YYNGEE. V lost 0 bases, J lost 4 bases, and 5 bases stayed unmatched. The CDR3 protein is CASSVVAGASDTQYF. CDR3 sequence (DNA): TGTGCCAGCAGCGTAGTGGCGGGAGCATCAGATACGCAGTATTTT.

This clone was counted a single time. CDR3 coding DNA: TGTGCCAGCAGTTTTATCTCGGGCGGGAGAATATTATTGGAAGAGTTCTTC. Residues: CASSFISGGRILLEEFF. The chain employs TRBV28 and TRBJ2-1; 7 bases are shared with TRBD2. This CDR3 comprises 17 residues. Trimming removed 3 bases from V and 14 bases from J; junction bases left unmatched: 22. Germline CDR1 is MDHEN and CDR2 is SYDVKM.

The V and J genes are TRBV4-2 and TRBJ2-1, with 10 positions matching TRBD2. The V segment lost 1 base and the J segment 9 bases; nucleotides outside the gene matches: 12. Per the germline V gene, CDR1 is LGHNA and CDR2 is YNFKEQ. CDR3 length: 17 residues. CDR3 sequence reads: CASSQVSVLAGGTEQFF. The DNA for the CDR3 is TGTGCCAGCAGCCAAGTTTCGGTCTTAGCGGGAGGCACTGAGCAGTTCTTC.

Points on this clone: Relative to the germline gene, one junction end is altered; a read error may explain this. The same CDR3 can be traced to other DNA sequences in this sample. This chain uses TRBV9 with TRBJ1-3, with 8 bases aligning to TRBD1. The CDR3 sequence is 15 residues long. CDR1 and CDR2 (germline): SGDLS, YYNGEE. The CDR3 nucleotides read TGCGCCAGCAGCCCACAAGAGACAGGGGTAAACACCATATATTTT. Protein: CASSPQETGVNTIYF.

In nucleotides, the CDR3 is TGTGCCAGCAGTGCCCGACAGGGGCCCTATAATTCACCCCTCCACTTT. It translates to CASSARQGPYNSPLHF. This rearrangement joins TRBV2 to TRBJ1-6, with 8 bases aligning to TRBD1. Losses at the gene ends were 4 bases for V and 2 bases for J; bases not matched to a gene: 4. CDR1 and CDR2 from the germline V gene are SNHLY and FYNNEI. The CDR3 is made up of 16 amino acids.

This chain joins TRBV9 and TRBJ2-1; TRBD2 agrees at 8 bases. The germline V gene has CDR1 SGDLS and CDR2 YYNGEE. The CDR3 spans 14 residues. The V segment lost 2 bases and the J segment 4 bases; nucleotides outside the gene matches: 2. CDR3 in amino acids: CASSVSGVYNEQFF. CDR3 sequence (DNA): TGTGCCAGCAGCGTTAGCGGGGTATACAATGAGCAGTTCTTC.

The genes are TRBV7-9 and TRBJ1-5; 7 bases align to TRBD1. The germline CDR1 and CDR2 sequences are SEHNR and FQNEAQ (reference sequence). This CDR3 is built from 14 residues. With V trimmed by 3 bases and J by 6 bases, 5 bases remained unmatched. The CDR3 spells CASSLDRTVQPQHF. The DNA of the CDR3 is TGTGCCAGCAGCTTGGACAGGACGGTTCAGCCCCAGCATTTT.

This clone was seen only once. This chain links TRBV7-3 with TRBJ2-1; possibly TRBD1 for D (5 bases). Germline-derived CDR1 and CDR2 are SGHTA and FQGTGA. The CDR3 covers 15 residues. The V end lost 2 bases, the J end lost 2 bases, and 10 bases lay between the germline ends. The CDR3 DNA is TGTGCCAGCAGCTTACAAGCAGGGACCTACAATGAGCAGTTCTTC. Translation gives CASSLQAGTYNEQFF.

V usage is TRBV2 and J usage is TRBJ1-1; no firm D call. The germline CDR1 and CDR2 sequences are SNHLY and FYNNEI. V was clipped by 10 bases and J by 2 bases, with 20 bases between them. The CDR3 has 15 amino acids. The CDR3 protein is CATLARSPINTEAFF. CDR3 DNA: TGTGCCACCCTAGCCCGATCCCCCATCAACACTGAAGCTTTCTTT.

J is TRBJ1-3 and V is TRBV6-1; a possible D gene is TRBD1 (5 bases). CDR3 length equals 13 residues. V was pared by 6 bases and J by 1 base, with 7 bases between. Germline lookup yields CDR1 MNHNS and CDR2 SASEGT. CDR3 DNA: TGTGCCAGCAGCGACAGATCTGGAAACACCATATATTTT. Encoded protein: CASSDRSGNTIYF.

V and J are TRBV6-1 and TRBJ1-2; D ambiguous. V lost 6 bases to trimming and J lost 3 bases, with 8 bases between them. This CDR3 is 12 amino acids long. CDR1 and CDR2 (germline): MNHNS, SASEGT. In nucleotides, the CDR3 is TGTGCCAGCAGCGACGGGTACTATGGCTACACCTTC. Translated, it gives CASSDGYYGYTF.

The V gene is TRBV2, the J gene TRBJ2-7; 9 nucleotides agree with TRBD1. Germline-derived CDR1 and CDR2 are SNHLY and FYNNEI. Losses at the gene ends were 8 bases for V and 7 bases for J; bases not matched to a gene: 6. This CDR3 has 12 amino acids. CDR3 in DNA: TGTGCCAGCGGGACAGGGAATGGGGAGCAGTACTTC. Its protein is CASGTGNGEQYF.

The V and J genes are TRBV28 and TRBJ1-6; TRBD1 is a possible D gene (6 bases). In germline, CDR1 is MDHEN, CDR2 SYDVKM. This CDR3 spans 18 amino acids. The V end was cut by 1 base, the J end by 1 base, with 14 bases between. The CDR3: CASSLYPPGTSYNSPLHF. The CDR3 nucleotides read TGTGCCAGCAGTTTATATCCTCCGGGGACATCCTATAATTCACCCCTCCACTTT.

J is TRBJ1-4 and V is TRBV18; 9 bases map to TRBD1. The CDR3 consists of 15 residues. V lost 3 bases and J lost 7; bases outside the gene matches: 6. CDR1 and CDR2 (germline): KGHSH, LQKENI. CDR3 residues: CASSPRQGVTEKLFF. In DNA, the CDR3 is TGTGCCAGCTCACCCAGACAGGGGGTAACTGAAAAACTGTTTTTT.

The chain combines TRBV4-1 with TRBJ2-1, with 11 nucleotides matching TRBD1. Trimming took 6 bases from V and 3 from J; bases not matched to a gene: 4. This CDR3 comprises 15 residues. Per germline, CDR1 MGHRA and CDR2 YSYEKL. The CDR3 coding sequence is TGCGCCAGCAGTTGGGGACAGGGGGGCTACAATGAGCAGTTCTTC. This sequence encodes CASSWGQGGYNEQFF.

The chain carries TRBV2 and TRBJ1-2, with 10 bases matching TRBD1. The ends lost 10 bases at V and 6 bases at J; junction bases unmatched: 8. This CDR3 contains 13 residues. Germline V gives CDR1 SNHLY, CDR2 FYNNEI. For the CDR3, the DNA is TGTGCCAAGGACAGGGGGGTGGAAGATGGCTACACCTTC. This codes for CAKDRGVEDGYTF.

This chain joins TRBV5-4 and TRBJ2-1; 10 bases fit TRBD1. J gave up 6 bases and V 4 bases, and 1 base lay outside the gene matches. Germline V CDR1 and CDR2: SGHNT, YYREEE (reference sequence). The CDR3 has 13 amino acids. CDR3 DNA sequence: TGTGCCAGCAGCGGGACAGGGGTCAATGAGCAGTTCTTC. Its translation: CASSGTGVNEQFF. The full variable domain, with the rest looked up from reference TRBV5-4 and TRBJ2-1, is ETGVTQSPTHLIKTRGQQVTLRCSSQSGHNTVSWYQQALGQGPQFIFQYYREEENGRGNFPPRFSGLQFPNYSSELNVNALELDDSALYLCASSGTGVNEQFFGPGTRLTVL.

This chain's CDR3 is CASSEFPLGQGPYEQYF. CDR3 in DNA: TGTGCCAGCAGTGAATTCCCTCTCGGCCAGGGGCCCTACGAGCAGTACTTC. The chain joins TRBV2 to TRBJ2-7; D perhaps matches TRBD1 (6 bases). The CDR3 loop spans 17 amino acids. Per germline, CDR1 SNHLY and CDR2 FYNNEI. Trimming shortened V by 2 bases and J by 2 bases, and 19 bases separated the two germline ends.

V usage is TRBV5-1 and J usage is TRBJ2-5; 10 bases match TRBD2. V lost 2 bases and J lost 1; bases outside the gene matches: 5. This CDR3 contains 16 residues. CDR1 is SGHRS, CDR2 YFSETQ, per germline. CDR3 sequence reads: CASSFGTSVFQETQYF. The CDR3 DNA reads as TGCGCCAGCAGCTTCGGGACTAGCGTTTTCCAAGAGACCCAGTACTTC.